This passage covers 22 T cell receptor beta chains from one sample sequenced in a study of regulatory T cells in long-lasting Graves disease. According to the study, TCR beta libraries were built with iRepertoire HTBI primers and CDR3-region Arm-PCR. TCRdb called the multiplex PCR reads again in MiXCR, with one record for every CDR3 protein. Seen here are hundreds of thousands of distinct CDR3 sequences, 9.5% to 15% observed once, and the top ten hold roughly 8.9%. Noted time point: newly diagnosed GD, antithyroid drugs for less than 3 months. PBMCs provided the RNA from which the TCR library was made. The sample also formed part of further work on T cells in Graves' hyperthyroidism and ophthalmopathy.

This material consisted of peripheral blood mononuclear cells (PBMCs), taken at new diagnosis, from a patient treated with antithyroid drugs. Receptors originate from a woman younger than 45 with Graves disease.

This clonotype was detected many times. The chain uses TRBV20-1 and TRBJ2-1, with TRBD2 matching 7 bases. The J segment lost 9 bases and the V segment lost 5 bases, leaving 10 bases of the junction unmatched. The CDR3 is 13 amino acids. Per germline, CDR1 DFQATT and CDR2 SNEGSKA (reference sequence). CDR3 in amino acids: CSAFRTSSGEQFF. DNA of the CDR3: TGCAGTGCTTTCCGGACTAGTTCGGGTGAGCAGTTCTTC.

The rearrangement uses TRBV3-1 and TRBJ2-2, with 14 bases lining up with TRBD2. The V and J ends lost 4 bases and 4 bases, in that order; junction bases with no gene match: 5. The CDR3 length is 17 residues. The germline gives CDR1 LGHDT, CDR2 YNNKEL (reference sequence). The DNA for the CDR3 is TGTGCCAGCAGCCCGGGACTAGCGGGAGACGGCACCGGGGAGCTGTTTTTT. As protein: CASSPGLAGDGTGELFF.

This clonotype was counted only a few times. The rearrangement uses TRBV20-1 and TRBJ1-1; D might be TRBD1 (5 bases). The V gene's germline CDR1 is DFQATT and CDR2 SNEGSKA (reference sequence). The V end lost 5 bases, the J end lost 7 bases, and 11 bases lay between the germline ends. The CDR3 covers 11 residues. For the CDR3, the DNA is TGCAGTGCTCGGGGCGGTGGTGAAGCTTTCTTT. Encoded protein: CSARGGGEAFF.

This clonotype was detected ten times or more. J is TRBJ1-1 and V is TRBV6-2 or TRBV6-3, with TRBD1 matching over 7 bases. Germline values: CDR1 MNHEY, CDR2 SVGEGT. This CDR3 is 15 amino acids long. The V segment lost 6 bases and the J segment 3 bases; nucleotides outside the gene matches: 10. The CDR3 region has the DNA TGTGCCAGCAGGCCTTTCTCTCAGGGGGACACTGAAGCTTTCTTT. This codes for CASRPFSQGDTEAFF.

This clonotype occurred a few times. The J gene is TRBJ2-5, the V gene TRBV5-1; 7 bases align to TRBD1. Germline CDR1 and CDR2: SGHRS and YFSETQ. The junction had 4 bases not matched to a gene; V was cut back by 0 bases and J by 5 bases. The CDR3 contains 14 residues. The CDR3 DNA reads TGCGCCAGCAGCTTGGACAGGGGACCCGAGACCCAGTACTTC. Amino acid sequence: CASSLDRGPETQYF.

This clonotype showed up just a few times. V gene TRBV9 combines with J gene TRBJ2-2; 8 bases agree with TRBD1. The V gene end was trimmed by 1 base and the J gene end by 4 bases; junction bases not matched to a gene: 6. This CDR3 region has 16 residues. Germline V gives CDR1 SGDLS, CDR2 YYNGEE. CDR3 protein: CASSVRGQGITGELFF. The CDR3 DNA is TGTGCCAGCAGCGTACGAGGACAGGGAATCACCGGGGAGCTGTTTTTT.

The chain couples TRBV4-1 to TRBJ1-4; 7 nucleotides agree with TRBD1. This CDR3 is built from 16 residues. Germline V lookup: CDR1 MGHRA, CDR2 YSYEKL. Losses at the gene ends were 4 bases for V and 1 base for J; bases not matched to a gene: 6. CDR3: CASSPGTARTNEKLFF. The DNA of the CDR3 is TGCGCCAGCAGCCCTGGGACAGCTAGAACTAATGAAAAACTGTTTTTT.

This clonotype was picked up a small number of times. The J gene is TRBJ1-2, the V gene TRBV4-2; 9 bases agree with TRBD1. Trimming took 0 bases from V and 8 from J; bases not matched to a gene: 7. The CDR3 runs to 15 residues. Germline loops: CDR1 LGHNA, CDR2 YNFKEQ. Written as DNA, the CDR3 is TGTGCCAGCAGCCAAGAACAGGGGGCGCCGGACGGCTACACCTTC. Residues: CASSQEQGAPDGYTF.

This clonotype was picked up many times. The J gene is TRBJ1-4, the V gene TRBV27; D is perhaps TRBD1 (6 bases). Germline loops: CDR1 MNHEY, CDR2 SMNVEV (reference sequence). This CDR3 comprises 14 residues. Trimming shortened V by 3 bases and J by 7 bases, and 12 bases separated the two germline ends. The CDR3 DNA follows: TGTGCCAGCAGTTTCGGGGGCGCGGGTGAAAAACTGTTTTTT. This codes for CASSFGGAGEKLFF.

This clonotype was counted at least ten times. The chain employs TRBV19 and TRBJ2-2, with a tentative D call TRBD2 (6 bases). Trimming removed 3 bases at V and 6 bases at J, with 14 bases between. Germline CDR1 LNHDA, CDR2 SQIVND (reference sequence). The CDR3 length is 15 residues. The CDR3 loop is CASSIWTNPPGELFF. CDR3 DNA: TGTGCCAGTAGTATTTGGACTAATCCCCCCGGGGAGCTGTTTTTT.

This clonotype was detected ten times or more. The chain carries TRBV11-2 and TRBJ2-7, with TRBD2 matching over 13 bases. Germline-derived CDR1 and CDR2 are SGHAT and FQNNGV. V lost 5 bases to trimming and J lost 6 bases; unmatched junction nucleotides: 7. The CDR3 runs to 15 residues. The CDR3 bases are TGTGCCAGCAGCACTAGGACTAGCGGGAGATTCGAGCAGTACTTC. It codes for CASSTRTSGRFEQYF.

This chain joins TRBV5-1 and TRBJ2-5; 8 nucleotides match TRBD1. The CDR3 extends over 15 amino acids. The V gene end was trimmed by 0 bases and the J gene end by 3 bases; junction bases not matched to a gene: 4. The V gene's germline CDR1 is SGHRS and CDR2 YFSETQ. The CDR3, as DNA: TGCGCCAGCAGCTTGGGGACAGGGTTAGAAGAGACCCAGTACTTC. It codes for CASSLGTGLEETQYF.

This clonotype was seen ten or more times. The J gene is TRBJ2-5, the V gene TRBV6-2 or TRBV6-3; maybe TRBD1 (5 bases). Deletions cut 2 bases from V and 9 bases from J, with 19 bases between. Germline V gene sequence: CDR1 MNHEY, CDR2 SVGEGT. The CDR3 is 15 amino acids. The CDR3 loop is CASSYGAGGARPQYF. DNA for the CDR3: TGTGCCAGCAGTTACGGGGCAGGTGGTGCTAGACCCCAGTACTTC.

This clonotype was seen at least ten times. This chain uses TRBV20-1 with TRBJ2-7, with unresolved D. The CDR3 extends over 13 amino acids. Trimming removed 5 bases at V and 1 base at J, with 12 bases between. Germline V gene sequence: CDR1 DFQATT, CDR2 SNEGSKA (reference sequence). The CDR3 sequence is CSARRLDSYEQYF. As DNA, the CDR3 is TGCAGTGCTCGTCGACTGGATTCCTACGAGCAGTACTTC.

This clonotype was found many times. The chain employs TRBV6-2 or TRBV6-3 and TRBJ1-1; D remains ambiguous. The germline V gene has CDR1 MNHEY and CDR2 SVGEGT. This CDR3 is built from 13 residues. V was cut by 1 base and J by 1 base, with 4 bases left in between. The CDR3 DNA is TGTGCCAGCAGTTACTTCCAGAACACTGAAGCTTTCTTT. This translates into CASSYFQNTEAFF.

The sample holds many counts of this clonotype. The rearrangement uses TRBV27 and TRBJ1-5, with D unresolved. Germline CDR1 is MNHEY and CDR2 is SMNVEV (reference sequence). Trimming left V 2 bases short and J 4 bases short, with 12 bases between. The CDR3 covers 15 residues. The CDR3 sequence is CASSLGRANNQPQHF. The CDR3 DNA sequence: TGTGCCAGCAGTTTAGGTAGAGCCAATAATCAGCCCCAGCATTTT.

Only a few counts were recorded for this clonotype. The chain combines TRBV7-8 with TRBJ1-1; no firm D call. The CDR3 has 14 amino acids. Germline CDR1 reads SGHVS; CDR2 reads FQNEAQ. V was shortened by 7 bases and J by 3 bases, with 15 bases between the two germline ends. CDR3 in amino acids: CASTKGYADTEAFF. For the CDR3, the DNA is TGTGCCAGCACCAAAGGCTATGCGGACACTGAAGCTTTCTTT.

This clonotype was observed many times. The chain couples TRBV27 to TRBJ2-3; 9 bases map to TRBD1. Germline CDR1 and CDR2: MNHEY and SMNVEV (reference sequence). J was trimmed by 6 bases and V by 5 bases; bases with no gene match: 9. The CDR3 length is 15 residues. CDR3 bases: TGTGCCAGCAGTATCGGGACAGGGAGATTGGATACGCAGTATTTT. Protein: CASSIGTGRLDTQYF.

This chain connects TRBV7-2 to TRBJ1-5; D is unresolved. The V end was cut by 0 bases, the J end by 3 bases, with 9 bases between. CDR3 length: 15 amino acids. Looked up from germline, CDR1 is SGHTA and CDR2 is FQGNSA. The CDR3 nucleotides read TGTGCCAGCAGCTTAGCAGGACCGGTCAATCAGCCCCAGCATTTT. This codes for CASSLAGPVNQPQHF.

To note about this clonotype: A read error may produce the germline difference seen at one junction end. The genes are TRBV6-5 and TRBJ2-2, with D unresolved. The CDR3 consists of 14 residues. The V gene's germline CDR1 is MNHEY and CDR2 SVGAGI. The CDR3 loop reads CAGSFLLDTGELFF. The DNA of the CDR3 is TGTGCCGGCAGTTTTTTGCTAGACACCGGGGAGCTGTTTTTT.

Ten or more counts support this clonotype. The chain has TRBV19 and TRBJ2-7, with 7 positions matching TRBD1. The CDR3 length is 14 residues. Unmatched junction bases numbered 10, after V lost 5 bases and J lost 6 bases. The V gene's germline CDR1 is LNHDA and CDR2 SQIVND (reference sequence). Here the CDR3 reads CASSVDRLVGEQYF. In nucleotides, the CDR3 is TGTGCCAGTAGTGTGGACAGGCTTGTCGGCGAGCAGTACTTC.

There are many counts of this clonotype. The gene calls are TRBV27 and TRBJ2-1; D is possibly TRBD2 (6 bases). Germline V gives CDR1 MNHEY, CDR2 SMNVEV (reference sequence). V dropped 5 bases and J dropped 1 base, with 18 bases sitting between them. The CDR3 contains 17 residues. This CDR3 reads CASSPPPGEASYNEQFF. Written as DNA, the CDR3 is TGTGCCAGCAGTCCGCCTCCGGGAGAGGCTTCCTACAATGAGCAGTTCTTC.